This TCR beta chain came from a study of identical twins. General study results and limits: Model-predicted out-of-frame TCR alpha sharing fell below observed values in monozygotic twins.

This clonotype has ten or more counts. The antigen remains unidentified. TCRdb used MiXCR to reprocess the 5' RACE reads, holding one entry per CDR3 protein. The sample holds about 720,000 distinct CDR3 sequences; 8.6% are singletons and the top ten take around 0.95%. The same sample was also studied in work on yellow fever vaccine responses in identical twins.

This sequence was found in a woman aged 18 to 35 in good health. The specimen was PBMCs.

The chain's CDR3 is CASSRDRILQETQYF. The CDR3, as DNA: TGTGCCAGCAGCCGGGACAGGATCCTTCAAGAGACCCAGTACTTC. The V call is TRBV5-6, the J call TRBJ2-5, with 8 bases matching TRBD1. The CDR3 is made up of 15 amino acids. Germline V gene lookup returns CDR1 SGHDT and CDR2 YYEEEE. The V segment lost 4 bases and the J segment 2 bases; nucleotides outside the gene matches: 7.